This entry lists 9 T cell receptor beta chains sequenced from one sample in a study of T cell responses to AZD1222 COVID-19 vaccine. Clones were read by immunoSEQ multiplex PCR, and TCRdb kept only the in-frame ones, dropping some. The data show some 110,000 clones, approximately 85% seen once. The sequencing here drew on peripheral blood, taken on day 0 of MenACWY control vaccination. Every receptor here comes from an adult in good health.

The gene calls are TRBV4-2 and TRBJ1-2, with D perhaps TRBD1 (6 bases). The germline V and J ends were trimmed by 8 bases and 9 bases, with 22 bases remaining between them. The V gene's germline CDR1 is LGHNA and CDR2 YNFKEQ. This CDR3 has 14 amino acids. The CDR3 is CASSHSGGGRSYTF. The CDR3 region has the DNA TGTGCCAGCTCCCACAGCGGGGGCGGCAGGAGCTACACCTTC.

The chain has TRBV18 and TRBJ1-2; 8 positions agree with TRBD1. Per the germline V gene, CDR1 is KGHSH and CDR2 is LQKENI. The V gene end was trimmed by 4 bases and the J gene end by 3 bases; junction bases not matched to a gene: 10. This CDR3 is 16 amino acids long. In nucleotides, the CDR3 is TGTGCCAGCTCACTCCGGACAGGGCATAAGGACTATGGCTACACCTTC. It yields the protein CASSLRTGHKDYGYTF.

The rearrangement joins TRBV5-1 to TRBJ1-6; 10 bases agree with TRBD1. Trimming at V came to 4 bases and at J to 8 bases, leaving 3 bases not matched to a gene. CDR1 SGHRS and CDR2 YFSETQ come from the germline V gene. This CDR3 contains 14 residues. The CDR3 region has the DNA TGCGCCAGCAGCGGGGGACAGGGGTATTCACCCCTCCACTTT. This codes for CASSGGQGYSPLHF. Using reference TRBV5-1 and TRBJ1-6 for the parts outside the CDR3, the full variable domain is KAGVTQTPRYLIKTRGQQVTLSCSPISGHRSVSWYQQTPGQGLQFLFEYFSETQRNKGNFPGRFSGRQFSNSRSEMNVSTLELGDSALYLCASSGGQGYSPLHFGNGTRLTVT.

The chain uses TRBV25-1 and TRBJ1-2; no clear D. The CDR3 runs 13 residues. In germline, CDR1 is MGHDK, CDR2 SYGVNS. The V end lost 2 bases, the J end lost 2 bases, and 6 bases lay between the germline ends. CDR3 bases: TGTGCCAGCAGTGAACTCCAGAACTATGGCTACACCTTC. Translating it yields CASSELQNYGYTF.

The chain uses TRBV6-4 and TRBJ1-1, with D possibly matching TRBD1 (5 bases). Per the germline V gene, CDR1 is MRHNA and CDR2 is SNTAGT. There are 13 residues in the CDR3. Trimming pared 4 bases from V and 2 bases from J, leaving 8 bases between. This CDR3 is CASSATGNTEAFF. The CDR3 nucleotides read TGTGCCAGCAGTGCCACAGGCAACACTGAAGCTTTCTTT.

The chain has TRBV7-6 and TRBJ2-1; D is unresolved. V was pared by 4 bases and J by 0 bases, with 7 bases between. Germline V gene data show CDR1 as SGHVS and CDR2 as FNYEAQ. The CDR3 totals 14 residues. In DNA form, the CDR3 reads TGTGCCAGCAGCTGGCAAACCTCCTACAATGAGCAGTTCTTC. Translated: CASSWQTSYNEQFF.

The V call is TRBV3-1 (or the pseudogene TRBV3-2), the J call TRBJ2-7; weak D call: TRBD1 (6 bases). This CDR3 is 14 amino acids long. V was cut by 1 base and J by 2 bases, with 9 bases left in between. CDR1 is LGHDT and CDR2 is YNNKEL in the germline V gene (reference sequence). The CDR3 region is CASSQGRGPYEQYF. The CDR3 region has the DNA TGTGCCAGCAGCCAAGGCAGGGGCCCCTACGAGCAGTACTTC.

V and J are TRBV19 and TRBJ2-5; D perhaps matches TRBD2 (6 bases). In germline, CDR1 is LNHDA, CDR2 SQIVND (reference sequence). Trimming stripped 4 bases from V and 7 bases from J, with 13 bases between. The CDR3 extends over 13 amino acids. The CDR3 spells CASSTGLGGTQYF. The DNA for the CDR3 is TGTGCCAGTAGTACGGGCCTGGGGGGGACCCAGTACTTC. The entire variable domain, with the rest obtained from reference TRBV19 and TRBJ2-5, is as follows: DGGITQSPKYLFRKEGQNVTLSCEQNLNHDAMYWYRQDPGQGLRLIYYSQIVNDFQKGDIAEGYSVSREKKESFPLTVTSAQKNPTAFYLCASSTGLGGTQYFGPGTRLLVL.

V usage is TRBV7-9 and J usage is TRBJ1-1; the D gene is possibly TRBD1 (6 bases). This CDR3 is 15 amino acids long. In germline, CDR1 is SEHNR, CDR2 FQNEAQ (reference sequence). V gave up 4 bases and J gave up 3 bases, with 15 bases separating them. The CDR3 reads CASSSGQSADTEAFF. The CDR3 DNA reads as TGTGCCAGCAGCTCTGGACAGAGCGCGGACACTGAAGCTTTCTTT.